These 21 T cell receptor beta chains share one sample of origin, sequenced in a study of T cells in Graves' hyperthyroidism and ophthalmopathy. TCR beta CDR3 regions were amplified from RNA. Carried out on the TCR CDR3, a first-round RT-PCR used the HTBI primer set. From the multiplex PCR reads, TCRdb called clonotypes with MiXCR, one entry per CDR3 protein. The sample contains almost 600,000 distinct CDR3 sequences, more than 45% of which appear only once. Sequenced material: peripheral blood or thyroid tissue (not recorded which). The receptors come from a woman aged 18-35 years with Graves' hyperthyroidism.

This clonotype was seen many times. The rearrangement joins TRBV25-1 to TRBJ2-7; 10 bases map to TRBD1. Germline CDR1 is MGHDK and CDR2 is SYGVNS. CDR3 length equals 17 residues. With V trimmed by 1 base and J by 1 base, 7 bases remained unmatched. The CDR3 loop reads CASSELGGTGDSYEQYF. CDR3 DNA: TGTGCCAGCAGTGAATTAGGTGGGACAGGGGATTCCTACGAGCAGTACTTC.

The V gene is TRBV11-2, the J gene TRBJ2-7; D is possibly TRBD2 (6 bases). There are 14 residues in the CDR3. CDR1 and CDR2 from the germline V gene are SGHAT and FQNNGV. The V and J ends lost 3 bases and 5 bases respectively, with 14 bases between them. CDR3 loop: CASSLETGEHEQYF. In nucleotides, the CDR3 is TGTGCCAGCAGCTTGGAGACGGGGGAACACGAGCAGTACTTC. Using reference TRBV11-2 and TRBJ2-7 for the parts outside the CDR3, the full variable domain is EAGVAQSPRYKIIEKRQSVAFWCNPISGHATLYWYQQILGQGPKLLIQFQNNGVVDDSQLPKDRFSAERLKGVDSTLKIQPAKLEDSAVYLCASSLETGEHEQYFGPGTRLTVT.

The chain has TRBV15 and TRBJ2-5; TRBD2 matches at 9 bases. The length of the CDR3 is 16 residues. Germline V gene sequence: CDR1 LNHNV, CDR2 YYDKDF (reference sequence). The trim removed 3 bases at V and 5 bases at J, leaving 10 bases unmatched. In nucleotides, the CDR3 is TGTGCCACCAGCAGTTTGTCTGCGGGAGGGCGGGAGACCCAGTACTTC. This translates into CATSSLSAGGRETQYF.

This clonotype was detected ten times or more. The gene calls are TRBV5-1 and TRBJ1-6; 9 nucleotides align to TRBD1. The V gene's germline CDR1 is SGHRS and CDR2 YFSETQ. Trimming took 0 bases from V and 7 from J; bases not matched to a gene: 5. There are 16 residues in the CDR3. The CDR3 reads CASSLDTGGWNSPLHF. The CDR3 DNA sequence: TGCGCCAGCAGCTTGGACACAGGGGGCTGGAATTCACCCCTCCACTTT.

This clonotype was recorded at least ten times. V is TRBV11-2 and J is TRBJ2-2; 7 bases agree with TRBD1. The J segment lost 4 bases and the V segment lost 5 bases, leaving 4 bases of the junction unmatched. The CDR3 extends over 14 amino acids. The germline V gene has CDR1 SGHAT and CDR2 FQNNGV. The CDR3 sequence is CASSLQGITGELFF. In DNA form, the CDR3 reads TGTGCCAGCAGCCTACAGGGGATCACCGGGGAGCTGTTTTTT. The entire variable domain, with the rest obtained from reference TRBV11-2 and TRBJ2-2, is as follows: EAGVAQSPRYKIIEKRQSVAFWCNPISGHATLYWYQQILGQGPKLLIQFQNNGVVDDSQLPKDRFSAERLKGVDSTLKIQPAKLEDSAVYLCASSLQGITGELFFGEGSRLTVL.

The chain couples TRBV12-5 to TRBJ2-7, with TRBD1 as a possible D gene (6 bases). Germline V gene data show CDR1 as LGHNT and CDR2 as FRNRAP. The CDR3 is made up of 15 amino acids. Trimming removed 4 bases at V and 0 bases at J, with 13 bases between. Here the CDR3 reads CASGWGGDTSYEQYF. The CDR3 DNA reads as TGTGCTAGTGGTTGGGGTGGGGACACCTCCTACGAGCAGTACTTC.

This chain joins TRBV6-5 and TRBJ2-5; D could derive from TRBD1 or TRBD2 (6 bases each). CDR3 length equals 13 residues. Trimming took 2 bases from V and 5 from J, leaving 9 bases between them. The germline V gene encodes CDR1 MNHEY and CDR2 SVGAGI. CDR3 in amino acids: CASSYGGGETQYF. In DNA, the CDR3 is TGTGCCAGCAGTTACGGAGGGGGGGAGACCCAGTACTTC.

On this clonotype: The final CDR3 position lacks the conserved phenylalanine or tryptophan, pointing to a likely read error. The limits of the CDR3 on the DNA are not certain, so only TCRdb's listed CDR3 is given. This rearrangement joins TRBV12-3 or TRBV12-4 to TRBJ1-6. From its first to its last residue, the CDR3 has 11 amino acids. The CDR3 here is CASNRGRIANY.

At least ten counts were recorded for this clonotype. The chain links TRBV6-5 to TRBJ2-7, with TRBD2 as a possible D gene (5 bases). Germline V gene data show CDR1 as MNHEY and CDR2 as SVGAGI. The length of the CDR3 is 16 residues. V lost 5 bases to trimming and J lost 0 bases, with 17 bases between them. Here the CDR3 DNA reads TGTGCCAGCAGTACTCCACTAGTCGTGCTCTCCTACGAGCAGTACTTC. This gives the protein CASSTPLVVLSYEQYF.

The rearrangement links TRBV7-2 to TRBJ2-7, with 7 positions matching TRBD1. The ends lost 8 bases at V and 3 bases at J; junction bases unmatched: 10. This CDR3 spans 14 amino acids. From germline, CDR1 is SGHTA and CDR2 FQGNSA. In nucleotides, the CDR3 is TGTGCCAGCGCCACGACAGGGCAAGTCTACGAGCAGTACTTC. Its translation: CASATTGQVYEQYF.

This clonotype was detected only a few times. Here the CDR3 reads CASSPGNLHEQYF. The CDR3 DNA sequence: TGTGCCAGCAGCCCAGGGAACCTGCACGAGCAGTACTTC. The chain joins TRBV16 to TRBJ2-7, with a weak D call TRBD1 (5 bases). Germline assignment: CDR1 KGHSY and CDR2 FQNENV. V was clipped by 4 bases and J by 5 bases, with 12 bases between them. The CDR3 spans 13 residues.

Regarding this clonotype: An end of the junction differs from the germline gene, which may be a read error. The rearrangement joins TRBV6-1 to TRBJ2-5, with D perhaps TRBD1 or TRBD2 (5 bases each). The CDR3 has 14 residues. Germline CDR1 MNHNS, CDR2 SASEGT. CDR3: CASSQAGANQPQYF. CDR3 nucleotides: TGTGCCAGCAGTCAAGCCGGGGCCAATCAGCCCCAGTACTTC.

This clonotype has ten or more counts. The chain employs TRBV20-1 and TRBJ2-7; D remains unclear. The CDR3 loop spans 14 amino acids. V lost 1 base to trimming and J lost 6 bases, with 16 bases between them. Germline V CDR1 and CDR2: DFQATT, SNEGSKA (reference sequence). The CDR3 reads CSARAPVKASEQYF. As DNA, the CDR3 is TGCAGTGCTAGAGCCCCCGTTAAAGCGAGCGAGCAGTACTTC.

The chain recombines TRBV27 with TRBJ2-7; possibly TRBD1 for D (6 bases). Per germline, CDR1 MNHEY and CDR2 SMNVEV (reference sequence). V was cut by 7 bases and J by 0 bases, with 10 bases left in between. The CDR3 runs 13 residues. CDR3 residues: CASIPTGSYEQYF. The DNA for the CDR3 is TGTGCCAGCATTCCGACAGGCTCCTACGAGCAGTACTTC.

This clonotype showed up many times. The gene calls are TRBV12-3 or TRBV12-4 and TRBJ2-7, with D possibly TRBD1 on 6 matching bases. The CDR3 totals 14 residues. V was clipped by 6 bases and J by 4 bases, with 16 bases between them. This CDR3 is CASSRDRSNYEQYF. The CDR3 DNA is TGTGCCAGCAGCAGAGACAGGTCGAATTACGAGCAGTACTTC.

The rearrangement uses TRBV7-3 and TRBJ1-1; no reliable D call. This CDR3 contains 13 residues. Trimming pared 4 bases from V and 6 bases from J, leaving 12 bases between. CDR1 is SGHTA and CDR2 is FQGTGA in the germline V gene. This chain's CDR3 is CASSSFKGAEAFF. The CDR3 nucleotides read TGTGCCAGCAGCTCGTTCAAAGGCGCTGAAGCTTTCTTT.

Details on this clonotype: Compared with germline, one end of the junction differs, possibly owing to a read error. The V call is TRBV12-5, the J call TRBJ2-6; the D gene is possibly TRBD1 (5 bases). This CDR3 region has 15 residues. Germline V gene lookup returns CDR1 LGHNT and CDR2 FRNRAP. CDR3 protein: CASGLVQTGANVLTF. The CDR3 DNA is TGTGCTAGTGGTTTGGTACAGACTGGGGCCAACGTCCTGACCTTC.

This clonotype has at least ten counts. The gene calls are TRBV7-2 and TRBJ2-7; TRBD2 aligns across 9 bases. This CDR3 region has 19 residues. The V and J ends lost 1 base and 3 bases, in that order; junction bases with no gene match: 16. The germline V gene encodes CDR1 SGHTA and CDR2 FQGNSA. The CDR3 DNA reads as TGTGCCAGCAGCTTAGACCCACCCGGGGGGGTTAGCGGGAGCTACGAGCAGTACTTC. This translates into CASSLDPPGGVSGSYEQYF. Full variable domain (missing parts from reference TRBV7-2 and TRBJ2-7): GAGVSQSPSNKVTEKGKDVELRCDPISGHTALYWYRQSLGQGLEFLIYFQGNSAPDKSGLPSDRFSAERTGGSVSTLTIQRTQQEDSAVYLCASSLDPPGGVSGSYEQYFGPGTRLTVT.

In the case of this clonotype: A much larger clone lies a single base off, so this may be a read error. The chain has TRBV3-1 and TRBJ1-1; tentatively, D is TRBD1 (5 bases). V was shortened by 0 bases and J by 9 bases, with 8 bases between the two germline ends. The CDR3 loop spans 12 amino acids. Germline V CDR1 and CDR2: LGHDT, YNNKEL (reference sequence). CDR3 sequence reads: CASSQDWGKAFF. DNA for the CDR3: TGTGCCAGCAGCCAAGATTGGGGGAAAGCTTTCTTT. Complete variable domain (other parts from reference TRBV3-1 and TRBJ1-1): DTAVSQTPKYLVTQMGNDKSIKCEQNLGHDTMYWYKQDSKKFLKIMFSYNNKELIINETVPNRFSPKSPDKAHLNLHINSLELGDSAVYFCASSQDWGKAFFGQGTRLTVV.

The chain has TRBV2 and TRBJ1-4; 9 nucleotides agree with TRBD1. The J segment lost 7 bases and the V segment lost 2 bases, leaving 5 bases of the junction unmatched. The germline V gene has CDR1 SNHLY and CDR2 FYNNEI. This CDR3 is 15 amino acids long. In DNA form, the CDR3 reads TGTGCCAGCAGTGAACGGGGACAGGGAGGTGAAAAACTGTTTTTT. This gives the protein CASSERGQGGEKLFF.

This clonotype came up a few times. The chain uses TRBV10-3 and TRBJ2-3, with 9 nucleotides matching TRBD2. V was clipped by 11 bases and J by 1 base; unmatched bases: 10. The germline gives CDR1 ENHRY, CDR2 SYGVKD. This CDR3 contains 15 residues. The CDR3 protein is CASNSRTSGTDTQYF. The CDR3 DNA reads TGTGCCTCAAATTCAAGGACTAGCGGCACAGATACGCAGTATTTT.